This TCR beta chain is drawn from a study of blood T cell repertoires in COVID-19. Here immunoSEQ multiplex PCR was the method, and the copy in TCRdb shows in-frame clones only, minus some. The table shows around 250,000 clones, with about 91% occurring only once. Participants, about 18 to 89 years old, spanned fewer than 25 US areas. Grouping used clinical history reported by participants in a survey and questionnaire. The clonotype comes from a human donor in a cohort exposed to, infected with or recovered from COVID-19 (not recorded which). The donor label of this sample is uncertain. The material sequenced was PBMCs or T cells enriched from blood (not recorded which).

The CDR3 protein is CASSVTSGRDYGYTF. The CDR3 DNA reads TGTGCCAGCAGTGTCACGTCAGGGAGGGACTATGGCTACACCTTC. The rearrangement uses TRBV2 and TRBJ1-2, with a weak D call TRBD1 (5 bases). Germline V gene sequence: CDR1 SNHLY, CDR2 FYNNEI. This CDR3 is built from 15 residues. Trimming shortened V by 4 bases and J by 3 bases, and 15 bases separated the two germline ends.